This T cell receptor beta chain originates from a study of neurological immune-mediated disorders. Germline CDR1 and CDR2: LGHNA and YNFKEQ. This CDR3 spans 17 amino acids. V lost 0 bases to trimming and J lost 0 bases; unmatched junction nucleotides: 5. Study results and limitations: The most TCR clonal expansion was seen in HTLV-1-associated myelopathy, whereas the least was seen in multiple sclerosis, below the level in healthy controls.

This clonotype was observed many times. The antigen remains unidentified. Each TCR transcript was tagged with a 10-nucleotide random UMI during 5'RACE. TCRdb re-analysed the 5' RACE reads in MiXCR, keeping a single row per CDR3 protein. The sample contains 67,000 or so distinct CDR3 sequences, roughly an eighth of which appear only once. Noted time point: longitudinal time-point 1 (baseline). The sequence derives from a female donor with HTLV-1-associated myelopathy (HAM/TSP). The sample comprised PBMCs. The chain carries TRBV4-2 and TRBJ2-5; 9 nucleotides agree with TRBD2. Here the CDR3 DNA reads TGTGCCAGCAGCCAAGAGTCTAGCGGGATATACCAAGAGACCCAGTACTTC. Its translation is CASSQESSGIYQETQYF.